Each of the 15 T cell receptor beta chains below was sequenced from the same sample in a study of blood T cell repertoires in COVID-19. This table comes from immunoSEQ multiplex PCR, and its TCRdb copy is limited to in-frame clones, with some not included. The table records about 190,000 clones, over 80% of them present only once. Sequenced input: peripheral blood. All receptors derive from an older woman with COVID-19, enrolled during active disease.

The chain has TRBV27 and TRBJ1-2; D remains ambiguous. Germline-derived CDR1 and CDR2 are MNHEY and SMNVEV (reference sequence). Deletions cut 5 bases from V and 6 bases from J, with 16 bases between. This CDR3 comprises 14 residues. CDR3 protein: CASSPRASPNGYTF. The CDR3 bases are TGTGCCAGCAGTCCGCGGGCATCGCCTAATGGCTACACCTTC.

The chain employs TRBV5-4 and TRBJ2-2; 8 bases map to TRBD2. V lost 2 bases, J lost 0 bases, and 6 bases stayed unmatched. The CDR3 sequence is 17 residues long. Germline loops: CDR1 SGHNT, CDR2 YYREEE (reference sequence). Written as DNA, the CDR3 is TGTGCCAGCAGCTTACCAGCGGGAGCCACGAACACCGGGGAGCTGTTTTTT. Translating gives CASSLPAGATNTGELFF. Full variable domain (rest looked up from reference TRBV5-4 and TRBJ2-2): ETGVTQSPTHLIKTRGQQVTLRCSSQSGHNTVSWYQQALGQGPQFIFQYYREEENGRGNFPPRFSGLQFPNYSSELNVNALELDDSALYLCASSLPAGATNTGELFFGEGSRLTVL.

This clone was seen once. The V gene is TRBV2, the J gene TRBJ2-2; 8 positions match TRBD2. The germline gives CDR1 SNHLY, CDR2 FYNNEI. The CDR3 covers 14 residues. V was clipped by 6 bases and J by 5 bases; unmatched bases: 5. The CDR3: CASRGLVETGELFF. The CDR3 region has the DNA TGTGCCAGCAGGGGACTAGTTGAAACCGGGGAGCTGTTTTTT.

The chain's CDR3 is CAISGQGFSSYNEQFF. The CDR3 DNA is TGTGCCATCAGTGGTCAGGGGTTCAGCTCCTACAATGAGCAGTTCTTC. The chain couples TRBV10-3 to TRBJ2-1; D is perhaps TRBD1 (6 bases). The CDR3 has 16 residues. Germline lookup yields CDR1 ENHRY and CDR2 SYGVKD. Deletions cut 4 bases from V and 0 bases from J, with 13 bases between.

This rearrangement joins TRBV18 to TRBJ2-1, with 10 nucleotides matching TRBD2. V gave up 2 bases and J gave up 8 bases; unmatched junction bases: 3. The length of the CDR3 is 14 residues. Germline V CDR1 and CDR2: KGHSH, LQKENI. CDR3 nucleotide sequence: TGTGCCAGCTCACCAAGACTAGCGGGCGATGAGCAGTTCTTC. Translated: CASSPRLAGDEQFF.

The chain couples TRBV3-1 (or the pseudogene TRBV3-2) to TRBJ2-5; tentative D call: TRBD2 (5 bases). Trimming cost V 6 bases and J 1 base, with 9 bases left between them. CDR1 is LGHDT, CDR2 YNNKEL, per germline (reference sequence). This CDR3 region has 13 residues. CDR3 coding DNA: TGTGCCAGCAGTCCCACTAGCCAAGAGACCCAGTACTTC. It specifies CASSPTSQETQYF.

The chain couples TRBV21-1 to TRBJ1-3. TRBV21-1 is designated a pseudogene. The CDR3 has 17 amino acids. The CDR3 DNA follows: TGTGCCAGCAGCAAAGGCCTAAGGAGGGGCCCTGGAAACACCATATATTTT. Its protein product is CASSKGLRRGPGNTIYF.

The chain recombines TRBV7-2 with TRBJ2-6, with D hard to call. The CDR3 totals 17 residues. Deletions cut 1 base from V and 0 bases from J, with 10 bases between. The germline gives CDR1 SGHTA, CDR2 FQGNSA. The CDR3 DNA sequence: TGTGCCAGCAGCTTAGGGAGCTCGAACTCTGGGGCCAACGTCCTGACTTTC. This codes for CASSLGSSNSGANVLTF.

The count of this clone is one. The V gene is TRBV28, the J gene TRBJ2-3; 8 nucleotides match TRBD2. This CDR3 has 15 residues. CDR1 MDHEN and CDR2 SYDVKM come from the germline V gene. The J segment lost 3 bases and the V segment lost 5 bases, leaving 7 bases of the junction unmatched. CDR3 region: CASSPGGARTDTQYF. CDR3 nucleotides: TGTGCCAGCAGTCCCGGGGGGGCCAGAACAGATACGCAGTATTTT.

The J gene is TRBJ2-2, the V gene TRBV15; TRBD2 aligns across 8 bases. Germline loops: CDR1 LNHNV, CDR2 YYDKDF (reference sequence). The junction had 4 bases not matched to a gene; V was cut back by 5 bases and J by 2 bases. The CDR3 is 15 residues long. CDR3 coding DNA: TGTGCCACCAGCCCCAGGACTAGCAACACCGGGGAGCTGTTTTTT. The encoded protein is CATSPRTSNTGELFF.

The chain links TRBV6-5 to TRBJ1-5; D uncertain. This CDR3 is 14 amino acids long. V gave up 2 bases and J gave up 0 bases, with 5 bases separating them. Germline V CDR1 and CDR2: MNHEY, SVGAGI. The CDR3 loop is CASSYGPSNQPQHF. The CDR3 bases are TGTGCCAGCAGTTACGGGCCTAGCAATCAGCCCCAGCATTTT.

The J gene is TRBJ2-2, the V gene TRBV5-8, with D uncertain. V lost 4 bases and J lost 4, with 14 bases in between. The CDR3 consists of 15 residues. CDR1 is SGHTS and CDR2 is YDEGEE in the germline V gene. Here the CDR3 reads CASSRDMVPTGELFF. Here the CDR3 DNA reads TGTGCCAGCAGCCGAGATATGGTCCCCACCGGGGAGCTGTTTTTT.

The chain couples TRBV5-1 to TRBJ1-4; D unclear. The CDR3 runs to 15 residues. V lost 0 bases, J lost 6 bases, and 12 bases lay in between. Looked up from germline, CDR1 is SGHRS and CDR2 is YFSETQ. The DNA for the CDR3 is TGCGCCAGCAGCTTGGCGGCTGCCGGAGATGAAAAACTGTTTTTT. It specifies CASSLAAAGDEKLFF. Full variable domain (remainder filled in from reference TRBV5-1 and TRBJ1-4): KAGVTQTPRYLIKTRGQQVTLSCSPISGHRSVSWYQQTPGQGLQFLFEYFSETQRNKGNFPGRFSGRQFSNSRSEMNVSTLELGDSALYLCASSLAAAGDEKLFFGSGTQLSVL.

This clone has only one observation. The chain links TRBV12-3 or TRBV12-4 to TRBJ2-1, with no clear D. Trimming stripped 7 bases from V and 6 bases from J, with 4 bases between. The CDR3 is made up of 10 amino acids. CDR3 DNA: TGTGCCAGCACCTCCAATGAGCAGTTCTTC. This sequence encodes CASTSNEQFF.

The chain joins TRBV11-1 to TRBJ2-5, with D possibly being TRBD2 (5 bases). The germline V gene encodes CDR1 SGHAT and CDR2 FQDESV (reference sequence). The V end was cut by 2 bases, the J end by 5 bases, with 9 bases between. The CDR3 consists of 13 residues. CDR3 amino acids: CASSLTAEETQYF. The CDR3 nucleotides are TGTGCCAGCAGCTTAACAGCGGAGGAGACCCAGTACTTC.